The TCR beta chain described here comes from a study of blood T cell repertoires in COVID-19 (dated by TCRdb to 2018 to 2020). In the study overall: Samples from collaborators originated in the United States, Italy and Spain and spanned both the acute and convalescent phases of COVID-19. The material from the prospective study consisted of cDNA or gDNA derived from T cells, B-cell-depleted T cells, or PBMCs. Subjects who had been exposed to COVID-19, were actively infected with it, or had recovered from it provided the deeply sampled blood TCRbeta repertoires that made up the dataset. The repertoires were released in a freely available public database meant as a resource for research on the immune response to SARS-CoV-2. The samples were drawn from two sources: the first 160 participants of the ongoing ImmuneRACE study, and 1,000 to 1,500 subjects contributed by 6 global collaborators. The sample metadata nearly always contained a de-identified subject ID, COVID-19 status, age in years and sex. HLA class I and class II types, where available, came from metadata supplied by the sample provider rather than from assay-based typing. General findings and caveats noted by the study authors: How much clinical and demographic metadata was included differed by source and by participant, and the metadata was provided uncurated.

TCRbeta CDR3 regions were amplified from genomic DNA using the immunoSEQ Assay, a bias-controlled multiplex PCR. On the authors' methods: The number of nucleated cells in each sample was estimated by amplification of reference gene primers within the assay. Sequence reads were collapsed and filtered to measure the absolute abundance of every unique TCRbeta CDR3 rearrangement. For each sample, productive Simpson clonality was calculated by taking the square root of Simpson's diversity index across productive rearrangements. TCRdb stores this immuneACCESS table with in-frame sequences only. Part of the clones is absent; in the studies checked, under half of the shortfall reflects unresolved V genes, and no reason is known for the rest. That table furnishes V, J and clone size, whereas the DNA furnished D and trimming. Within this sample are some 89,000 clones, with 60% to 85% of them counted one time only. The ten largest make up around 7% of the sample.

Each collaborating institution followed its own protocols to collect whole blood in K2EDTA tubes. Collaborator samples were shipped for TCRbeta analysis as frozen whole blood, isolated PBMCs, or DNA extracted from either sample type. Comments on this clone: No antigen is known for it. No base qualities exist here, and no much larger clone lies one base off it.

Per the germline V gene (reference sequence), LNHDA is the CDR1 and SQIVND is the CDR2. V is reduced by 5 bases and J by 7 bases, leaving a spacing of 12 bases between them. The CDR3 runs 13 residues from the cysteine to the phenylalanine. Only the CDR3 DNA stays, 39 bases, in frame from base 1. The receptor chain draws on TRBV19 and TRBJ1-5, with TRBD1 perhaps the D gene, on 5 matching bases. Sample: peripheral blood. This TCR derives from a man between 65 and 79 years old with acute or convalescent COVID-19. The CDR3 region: CASSRRVQQPQHF. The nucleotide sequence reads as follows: TGTGCCAGTAGTCGCAGGGTACAACAGCCCCAGCATTTT.